This TCR beta chain was captured by sequencing in a study of Graves' ophthalmopathy and Graves' hyperthyroidism. Overall study context: Untreated patients at initial diagnosis provided peripheral blood.

With 5 bases clipped from V and 5 bases from J, the junction kept 11 bases outside the gene matches. Germline V CDR1 and CDR2: LNHDA, SQIVND (reference sequence). The CDR3 sequence is 16 residues long. Using RNA transcripts, the TCR beta CDR3 regions were amplified. Second-round multiplex PCR came after first-round RT-PCR with HTBI primers. TCRdb used MiXCR to reprocess the multiplex PCR reads, holding one entry per CDR3 protein. The sample has 400,000 or so distinct CDR3 sequences, 15% seen once. Sequenced material: peripheral blood. The clonotype originates from a woman aged 18-35 years with stable Graves' hyperthyroidism. The chain employs TRBV19 and TRBJ1-1; TRBD1 aligns across 10 bases. The CDR3 loop is CASSFGTGVGETEAFF. In DNA form, the CDR3 reads TGTGCCAGTAGTTTTGGGACAGGGGTAGGGGAGACTGAAGCTTTCTTT.